The T cell receptor (beta chain) under discussion was sequenced for a study of shared clonotypes between healthy human individuals. CD4+ cells were split into CD45RA+ naive and CD45RA-negative memory subsets. Germline V CDR1 and CDR2: GTSNPN, SVGIG (reference sequence). CDR3 size: 18 residues. Trimming took 1 base from V and 3 from J, leaving 19 bases between them. Profiled with immunoSEQ multiplex PCR; TCRdb holds only in-frame clones, not every one. The table records 2 million to 3 million clones, 85% to 95% of them present only once. Sequencing was done on a sample of naive CD4+ T cells sorted from blood. Subset noted: CD45RA+ positively selected. This chain joins TRBV30 and TRBJ2-6, with D possibly matching TRBD1 (6 bases). The sequence was collected from a man aged 18-30 years in good health. CDR3 sequence (DNA): TGTGCCTGGAGTGAAAGAAGCGTACAGGGTCGTGGGGCCAACGTCCTGACTTTC. Amino acids: CAWSERSVQGRGANVLTF.